This T cell receptor (beta chain) was captured in a study of Ad26.COV2.S vaccination and SARS-CoV-2 variants. Documented treatment: around 19 received Ad26.COV2.S at low or high dose, single or two shots; 5 received placebo; per-sample allocation not given. Sampling took place 63 days after the first vaccine or placebo injection. The CDR3 has 14 residues. The V and J ends lost 1 base and 6 bases, in that order; junction bases with no gene match: 2. Germline-derived CDR1 and CDR2 are LNHNV and YYDKDF (reference sequence). Generated by immunoSEQ multiplex PCR, the TCRdb table keeps only in-frame clones and is missing some. The table lists 410,000 or so clones, more than 80% of them singletons, with more than 10% in the top ten.

The clonotype comes from a person between 18 and 60 years old who received the Ad26.COV2.S COVID-19 vaccine or a placebo. The chain carries TRBV15 and TRBJ2-2; TRBD1 matches 7 bases. Here the sequenced sample was peripheral blood, taken in a trial of Ad26.COV2.S vaccine versus placebo. The CDR3, as DNA: TGTGCCACCAGCAGAGTACAGGGGTCCGGGGAGCTGTTTTTT. Residues: CATSRVQGSGELFF. Together with reference TRBV15 and TRBJ2-2, the CDR3 gives the full variable domain: DAMVIQNPRYQVTQFGKPVTLSCSQTLNHNVMYWYQQKSSQAPKLLFHYYDKDFNNEADTPDNFQSRRPNTSFCFLDIRSPGLGDTAMYLCATSRVQGSGELFFGEGSRLTVL.